This T cell receptor (beta chain) was recovered during a study of blood T cell repertoires in COVID-19. At the level of the study: Material from acute and convalescent COVID-19 was sourced from the United States, Italy and Spain. In each case, the material was cDNA or gDNA derived from T cells, B-cell-depleted T cells, or PBMCs.

V was clipped by 4 bases and J by 5 bases; unmatched bases: 13. Germline CDR1 and CDR2: SGHTA and FQGNSA. The CDR3 consists of 17 residues. Authors' methods: Amplified reference gene primers provided the basis for estimating nucleated cell counts. Some clones are missing from TCRdb's copy, which holds only in-frame ones; the method was immunoSEQ multiplex PCR. V and J calls and clone size are given by that table; D and trimming were obtained from the DNA. The data show 100,000 or so clones, roughly 80% seen once. V gene TRBV7-2 combines with J gene TRBJ2-5; 10 bases map to TRBD1. The sequence was collected from a man between 70 and 80 years old with active or convalescent COVID-19. Sequenced: peripheral blood. The CDR3 DNA follows: TGTGCCAGCAGCTCACTGCTTAGCGGGACAGGGGTGGAGACCCAGTACTTC. Its protein product is CASSSLLSGTGVETQYF.